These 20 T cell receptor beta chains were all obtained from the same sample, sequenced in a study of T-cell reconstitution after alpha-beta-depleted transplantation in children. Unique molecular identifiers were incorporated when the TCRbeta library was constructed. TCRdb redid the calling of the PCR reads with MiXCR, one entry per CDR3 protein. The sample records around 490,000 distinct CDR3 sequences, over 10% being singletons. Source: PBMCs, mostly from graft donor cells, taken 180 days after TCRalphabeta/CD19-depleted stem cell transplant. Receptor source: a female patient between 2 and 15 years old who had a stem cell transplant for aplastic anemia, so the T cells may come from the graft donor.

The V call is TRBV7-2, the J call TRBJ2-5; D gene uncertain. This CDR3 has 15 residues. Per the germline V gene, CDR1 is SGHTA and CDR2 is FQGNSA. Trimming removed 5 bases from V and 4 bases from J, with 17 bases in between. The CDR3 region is CASSPHDSYGETQYF. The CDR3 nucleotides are TGTGCCAGCAGCCCCCACGATAGTTACGGAGAGACCCAGTACTTC.

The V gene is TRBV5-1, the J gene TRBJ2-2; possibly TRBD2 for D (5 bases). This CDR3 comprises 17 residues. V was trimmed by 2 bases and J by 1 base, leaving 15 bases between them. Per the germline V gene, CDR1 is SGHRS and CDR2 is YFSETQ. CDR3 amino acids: CASSLGADWLNTGELFF. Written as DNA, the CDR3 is TGCGCCAGCAGCTTAGGCGCGGACTGGTTGAACACCGGGGAGCTGTTTTTT.

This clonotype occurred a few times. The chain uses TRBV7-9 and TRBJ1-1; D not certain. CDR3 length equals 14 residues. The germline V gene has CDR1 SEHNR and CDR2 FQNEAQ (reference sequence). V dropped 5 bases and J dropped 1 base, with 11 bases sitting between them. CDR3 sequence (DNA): TGTGCCAGCAGCCGAGGTTGGGAGAACACTGAAGCTTTCTTT. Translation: CASSRGWENTEAFF.

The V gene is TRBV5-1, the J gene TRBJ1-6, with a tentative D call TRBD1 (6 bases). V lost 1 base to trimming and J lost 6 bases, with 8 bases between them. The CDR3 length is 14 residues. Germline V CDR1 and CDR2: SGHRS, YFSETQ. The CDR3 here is CASSLTGPNSPLHF. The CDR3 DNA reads TGCGCCAGCAGCTTGACAGGGCCTAATTCACCCCTCCACTTT.

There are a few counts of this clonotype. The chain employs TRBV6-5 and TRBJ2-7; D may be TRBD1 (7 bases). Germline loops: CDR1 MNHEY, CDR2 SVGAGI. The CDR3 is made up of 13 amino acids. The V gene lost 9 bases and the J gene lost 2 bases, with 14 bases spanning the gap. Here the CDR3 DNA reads TGTGCCAGTTGCGGGACAGCCCCCTACGAGCAGTACTTC. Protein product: CASCGTAPYEQYF.

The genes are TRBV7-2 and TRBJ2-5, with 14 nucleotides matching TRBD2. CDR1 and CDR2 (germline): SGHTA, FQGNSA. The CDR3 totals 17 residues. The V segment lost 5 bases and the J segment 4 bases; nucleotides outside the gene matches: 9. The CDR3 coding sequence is TGTGCCAGCAGCCCTAGACTAGCGGGAGGGCCGGGAGAGACCCAGTACTTC. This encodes CASSPRLAGGPGETQYF.

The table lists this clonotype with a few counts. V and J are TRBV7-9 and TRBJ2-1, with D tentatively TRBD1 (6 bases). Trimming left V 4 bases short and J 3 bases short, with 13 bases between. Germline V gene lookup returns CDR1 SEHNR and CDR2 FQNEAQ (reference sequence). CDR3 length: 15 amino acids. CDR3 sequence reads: CASSWVGALYNEQFF. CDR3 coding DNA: TGTGCCAGCAGCTGGGTGGGGGCTCTCTACAATGAGCAGTTCTTC. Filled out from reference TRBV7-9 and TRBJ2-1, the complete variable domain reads DTGVSQNPRHKITKRGQNVTFRCDPISEHNRLYWYRQTLGQGPEFLTYFQNEAQLEKSRLLSDRFSAERPKGSFSTLEIQRTEQGDSAMYLCASSWVGALYNEQFFGPGTRLTVL.

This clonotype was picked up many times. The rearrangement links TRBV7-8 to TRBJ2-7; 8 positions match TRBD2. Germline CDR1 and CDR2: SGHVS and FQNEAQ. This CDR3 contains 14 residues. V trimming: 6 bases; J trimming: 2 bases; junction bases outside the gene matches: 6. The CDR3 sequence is CASSPPGLAYEQYF. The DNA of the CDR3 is TGTGCCAGCAGTCCCCCGGGACTAGCCTACGAGCAGTACTTC.

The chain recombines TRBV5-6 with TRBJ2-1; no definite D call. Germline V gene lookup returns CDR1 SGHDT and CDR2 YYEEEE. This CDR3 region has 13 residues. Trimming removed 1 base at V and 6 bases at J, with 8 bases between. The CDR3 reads CASSLIGFNEQFF. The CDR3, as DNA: TGTGCCAGCAGCTTGATCGGTTTCAATGAGCAGTTCTTC.

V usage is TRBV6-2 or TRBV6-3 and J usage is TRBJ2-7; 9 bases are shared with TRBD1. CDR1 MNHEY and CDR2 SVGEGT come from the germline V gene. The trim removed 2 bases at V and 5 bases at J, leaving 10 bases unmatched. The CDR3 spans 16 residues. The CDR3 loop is CASSYTAWTGVDEQYF. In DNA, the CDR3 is TGTGCCAGCAGTTACACCGCATGGACAGGGGTAGACGAGCAGTACTTC.

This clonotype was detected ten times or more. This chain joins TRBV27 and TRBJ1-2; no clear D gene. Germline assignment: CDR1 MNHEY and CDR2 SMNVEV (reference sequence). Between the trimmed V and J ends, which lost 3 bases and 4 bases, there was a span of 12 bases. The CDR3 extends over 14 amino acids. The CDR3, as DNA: TGTGCCAGCAGTTTCGGGCAGTGGGGCTATGGCTACACCTTC. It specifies CASSFGQWGYGYTF.

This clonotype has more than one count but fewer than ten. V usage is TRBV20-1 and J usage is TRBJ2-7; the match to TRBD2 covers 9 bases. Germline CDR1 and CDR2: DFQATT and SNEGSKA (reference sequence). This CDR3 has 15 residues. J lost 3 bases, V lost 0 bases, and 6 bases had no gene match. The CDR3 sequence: CSARDMASGNYEQYF. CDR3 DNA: TGCAGTGCTAGAGATATGGCTAGCGGGAACTACGAGCAGTACTTC.

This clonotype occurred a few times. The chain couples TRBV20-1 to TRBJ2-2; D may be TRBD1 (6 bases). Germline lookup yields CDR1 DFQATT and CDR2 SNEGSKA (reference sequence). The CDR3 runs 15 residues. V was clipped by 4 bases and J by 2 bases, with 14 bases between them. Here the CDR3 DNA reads TGCAGTGCTACGGGGCAGGGGTTTAACACCGGGGAGCTGTTTTTT. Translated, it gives CSATGQGFNTGELFF.

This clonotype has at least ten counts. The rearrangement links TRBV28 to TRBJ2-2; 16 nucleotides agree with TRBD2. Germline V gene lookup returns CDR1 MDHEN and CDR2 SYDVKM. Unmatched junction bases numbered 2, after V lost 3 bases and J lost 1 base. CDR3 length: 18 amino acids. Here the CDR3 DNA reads TGTGCCAGCAGTTTGGGACTAGCGGGAGGGATGAACACCGGGGAGCTGTTTTTT. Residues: CASSLGLAGGMNTGELFF.

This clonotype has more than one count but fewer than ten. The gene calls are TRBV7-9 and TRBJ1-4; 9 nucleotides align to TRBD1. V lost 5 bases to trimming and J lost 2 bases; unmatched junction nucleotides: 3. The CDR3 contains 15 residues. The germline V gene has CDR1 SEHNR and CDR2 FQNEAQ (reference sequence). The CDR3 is CASSPQGATNEKLFF. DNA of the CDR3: TGTGCCAGCAGCCCACAGGGGGCGACTAATGAAAAACTGTTTTTT.

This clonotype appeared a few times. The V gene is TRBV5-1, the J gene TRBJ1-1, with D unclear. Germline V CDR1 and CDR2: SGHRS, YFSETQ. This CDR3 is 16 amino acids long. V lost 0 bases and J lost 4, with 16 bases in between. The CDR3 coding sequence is TGCGCCAGCAGCTTGGGTCTCCAGGCTATGCCCACTGAAGCTTTCTTT. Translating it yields CASSLGLQAMPTEAFF.

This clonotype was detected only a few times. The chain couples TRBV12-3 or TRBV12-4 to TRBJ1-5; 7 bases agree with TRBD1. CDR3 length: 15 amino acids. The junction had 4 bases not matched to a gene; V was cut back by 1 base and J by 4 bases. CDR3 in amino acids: CASSLVQGRNQPQHF. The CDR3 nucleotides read TGTGCCAGCAGTTTAGTACAGGGGAGGAATCAGCCCCAGCATTTT.

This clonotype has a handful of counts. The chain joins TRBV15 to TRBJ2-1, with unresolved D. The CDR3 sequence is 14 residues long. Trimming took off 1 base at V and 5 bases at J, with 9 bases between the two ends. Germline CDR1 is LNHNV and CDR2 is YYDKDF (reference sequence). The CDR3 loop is CATSRGSPNNEQFF. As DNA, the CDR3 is TGTGCCACCAGCAGAGGATCCCCTAACAATGAGCAGTTCTTC.

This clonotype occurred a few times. The CDR3 sequence: CASSLLTGSDTQYF. CDR3 sequence (DNA): TGCGCCAGCAGCCTCCTTACCGGGTCAGATACGCAGTATTTT. The genes are TRBV4-3 and TRBJ2-3; D ambiguous. Trimming left V 4 bases short and J 4 bases short, with 12 bases between. The CDR3 spans 14 residues. The V gene's germline CDR1 is LGHNA and CDR2 YSLEER.

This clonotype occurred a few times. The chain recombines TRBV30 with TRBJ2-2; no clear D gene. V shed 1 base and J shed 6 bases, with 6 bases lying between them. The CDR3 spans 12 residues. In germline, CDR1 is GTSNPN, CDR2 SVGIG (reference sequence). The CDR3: CAWSGLSGELFF. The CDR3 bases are TGTGCCTGGAGTGGGCTATCCGGGGAGCTGTTTTTT. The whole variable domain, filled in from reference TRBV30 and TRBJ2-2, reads SQTIHQWPATLVQPVGSPLSLECTVEGTSNPNLYWYRQAAGRGLQLLFYSVGIGQISSEVPQNLSASRPQDRQFILSSKKLLLSDSGFYLCAWSGLSGELFFGEGSRLTVL.